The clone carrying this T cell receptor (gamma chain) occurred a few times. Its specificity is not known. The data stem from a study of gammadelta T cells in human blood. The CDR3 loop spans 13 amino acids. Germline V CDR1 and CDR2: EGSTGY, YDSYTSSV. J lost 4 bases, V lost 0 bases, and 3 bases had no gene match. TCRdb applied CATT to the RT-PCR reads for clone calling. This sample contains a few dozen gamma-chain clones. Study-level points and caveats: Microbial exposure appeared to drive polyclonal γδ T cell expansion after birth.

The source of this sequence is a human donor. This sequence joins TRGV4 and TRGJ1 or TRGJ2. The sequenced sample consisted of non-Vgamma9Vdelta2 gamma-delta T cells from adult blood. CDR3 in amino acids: CATWDGQYYKKLF. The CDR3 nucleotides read TGTGCCACCTGGGATGGGCAGTATTATAAGAAACTCTTT.